This note documents a single TCR beta chain sequence. These data originate in a study of blood T cell repertoires in COVID-19. Study at large: Italy, Spain and the United States were the sources of the convalescent and acute COVID-19 samples.

V was trimmed by 0 bases and J by 6 bases, leaving 17 bases between them. The germline CDR1 and CDR2 sequences are MNHEY and SMNVEV (reference sequence). The CDR3 length is 16 residues. Per the original data handling: Amplified reference gene primers provided the basis for estimating nucleated cell counts. Here immunoSEQ multiplex PCR was the method, and the copy in TCRdb shows in-frame clones only, minus some. D and trimming come from the DNA, and the V and J calls and clone size come from that table. The repertoire holds over 100,000 clones, with 81% as singletons. The V gene is TRBV27, the J gene TRBJ1-2, with D maybe TRBD1 (5 bases). The sample comprised peripheral blood. The clonotype originates from a human donor in a cohort sampled during active COVID-19. The CDR3, as DNA: TGTGCCAGCAGTTTATCGGGCCCGCGGGGGAAGGATGGCTACACCTTC. It yields the protein CASSLSGPRGKDGYTF.